The clone carrying this TCR beta chain was found a few times. This sample was included in a study of spatial heterogeneity in lung cancer. For the study at large: Available follow-up PBMC samples, collected a median of roughly 2 years post-resection, were sequenced.

Trimming pared 7 bases from V and 0 bases from J, leaving 23 bases between. CDR3 size: 18 residues. Each TCR cDNA molecule carried a unique molecular identifier. Each CDR3 protein is one row after TCRdb ran MiXCR on the 5' RACE reads. The sample lists 40,000 or so distinct CDR3 sequences, roughly a tenth occurring once. Time point of the sample: blood at routine non-recurrence follow-up after resection. Tumor, nontumor lung or frozen PBMC supplied whole RNA that was sequenced unsorted. The chain uses TRBV12-3 or TRBV12-4 and TRBJ2-3; possibly TRBD1 for D (6 bases). This sequence was found in a female donor with early-stage non-small cell lung cancer. The material was PBMCs, obtained at follow-up. The CDR3 sequence: CASTSDRSPLESTDTQYF. In nucleotides, the CDR3 is TGTGCCAGCACATCCGACAGGTCGCCTTTAGAGAGCACAGATACGCAGTATTTT.